This paragraph covers one T cell receptor beta chain sequence. The antigen remains undetermined. These data are taken from a study of vaccination effects on CD4 cells after COVID-19. Study-wide context: Two doses of either BNT162b2 or mRNA-1273 were given to each participant.

ViraFEST assay sequencing came after antigen-specific CD4+ T cells were expanded with viral peptide pools. With nine to eleven days of culture completed, CD4+ T cells were isolated. In the vaccine recipients, nucleocapsid antibodies were negative and there was no prior SARS-CoV-2 infection. Both day 3 and day 7 saw half the medium replaced with IL-2 medium. Measured with immunoSEQ multiplex PCR; TCRdb has only the in-frame clones, and not every one. The data contain 55,000 to 80,000 clones, 80% of them singletons. V gave up 0 bases and J gave up 7 bases, with 37 bases separating them. CDR1 is LGHDT and CDR2 is YNNKEL in the germline V gene (reference sequence). The CDR3 covers 23 residues.

Sequencing used CD4+ T cells from PBMCs cultured with SARS-CoV-2 spike peptides, obtained before COVID-19 vaccination. The chain joins TRBV3-1 (or the pseudogene TRBV3-2) to TRBJ1-5; tentatively, D is TRBD1 (6 bases). The receptor's source is a human donor who received a COVID-19 vaccine. This chain's CDR3 is CASSQERGVMSGTLKLRRQPQHF. CDR3 bases: TGTGCCAGCAGCCAAGAAAGGGGGGTAATGTCCGGGACATTAAAGTTAAGGCGGCAGCCCCAGCATTTT.